This TCR beta chain was sequenced during a study of blood T cell repertoires in COVID-19. As for the study in general: The origin of the acute and convalescent COVID-19 samples was the United States, Italy and Spain.

Cohort assignment relied on participant-reported clinical history. Recovery meant two consecutive negative NP/OP PCR tests, professional clearance, or resolved symptoms. Per germline, CDR1 SGHRS and CDR2 YFSETQ. The CDR3 covers 12 residues. V lost 5 bases to trimming and J lost 7 bases, with 10 bases between them. Data came from immunoSEQ multiplex PCR; TCRdb stores just in-frame clones and leaves some out. This table holds roughly 330,000 clones, more than 70% found once. Sequencing was carried out using PBMCs or T cells enriched from blood (not recorded which). The chain carries TRBV5-1 and TRBJ2-1, with D unclear. This TCR was recovered from a woman aged 30 to 39 who had recovered from COVID-19. The CDR3 bases are TGCGCCAGCAGAGACTCTGGGAATGAGCAGTTCTTC. Encoded protein: CASRDSGNEQFF.